The table lists the clone carrying this TCR beta chain with many counts. These data belong to a study of T-cell reconstitution after alpha-beta-depleted transplantation in children. The TCRbeta library incorporated unique molecular identifiers. TCRdb reprocessed the PCR reads with MiXCR, giving one entry per CDR3 protein. The table lists fewer than 200,000 distinct CDR3 sequences, 6% to 7% of them singletons. This sample comprised PBMCs from the stem cell graft donor, obtained from the stem cell graft. The clonotype was recovered from a human donor who donated a stem cell graft to a child with Wiskott-Aldrich syndrome.

As DNA, the CDR3 is TGTGCCAGCAGCTTGGTACTAGCGAGAAGCGAGCAGTACTTC. It codes for CASSLVLARSEQYF. The chain has TRBV5-5 and TRBJ2-7; 7 bases match TRBD2. This CDR3 has 14 amino acids. The junction had 6 bases not matched to a gene; V was cut back by 0 bases and J by 6 bases. In germline, CDR1 is SGHKS, CDR2 YYEKEE (reference sequence). Using reference TRBV5-5 and TRBJ2-7 for the parts outside the CDR3, the full variable domain is DAGVTQSPTHLIKTRGQQVTLRCSPISGHKSVSWYQQVLGQGPQFIFQYYEKEERGRGNFPDRFSARQFPNYSSELNVNALLLGDSALYLCASSLVLARSEQYFGPGTRLTVT.